This TCR beta chain was sequenced for a study of cytomegalovirus exposure and HLA in healthy donors. Repertoires were generated with immunoSEQ multiplex PCR, while TCRdb's copy carries only in-frame clones and drops some. The sample has tens of thousands of clones, 85% to 95% seen once. Notes on this clone: An end of the junction does not agree with germline; a read error may underlie this.

The sequence came from a man between 18 and 29 years old in good health and CMV-seronegative. The sample comprised PBMCs.

For the CDR3, the DNA is TGTGCCAGCACCCAGACAGGTTCAGGAAGCACCATATATTTT. It encodes CASTQTGSGSTIYF. The chain couples TRBV6-6 to TRBJ1-3, with D possibly matching TRBD1 (6 bases). Germline V gene sequence: CDR1 MNHNY, CDR2 SVGAGI (reference sequence). This CDR3 comprises 14 residues.